The clone carrying this T cell receptor (delta chain) is medium-sized within its sample. This sample was included in a study of gamma-delta T cells after stem cell transplantation. TCRdb re-called clones from the RT-PCR reads via CATT. Among over 2,500 delta-chain clones listed, about 1.8% were seen once. From germline, CDR1 is GEAIGNYY and CDR2 EKD. There are 18 residues in the CDR3. V trimming: 0 bases; J trimming: 0 bases; junction bases outside the gene matches: 8. The sequence was collected from a human donor. It is not recorded whose cells these are; they may come from a transplant donor. The sequencing input was gamma-delta T cells. This chain connects TRDV2 to TRDJ1; 11 bases fit TRDD3. CDR3 protein: CACDTLAGGYYDTDKLIF. The CDR3 DNA follows: TGTGCCTGTGACACCCTGGCTGGGGGATACTATGACACCGATAAACTCATCTTT.